This passage covers 19 T cell receptor beta chains from one sample sequenced in a study of cytomegalovirus exposure and HLA in healthy donors listed by TCRdb under 2017. Receptor amplification or capture employed the immunoSEQ multiplex PCR assay. For the multiplex PCR, a mixture combining 60 forward primers for TCR Vbeta segments and 13 reverse primers for TCR Jbeta segments was used. TCRdb took over this immuneACCESS table, retaining in-frame rearrangements with V and J assigned. Such tables are incomplete; in checked studies, under half of the missing clones stem from an unresolved V gene, and the remainder is unexplained. The sample table holds some 120,000 clones, of which approximately 82% were seen once. 22% of the sample rests with the top ten. The sequencing sample was made of PBMCs. The source is a man between 25 and 39 years old in good health and CMV-seropositive.

This chain links TRBV6-5 with TRBJ1-2; D is possibly TRBD1 (6 bases). V was trimmed by 7 bases and J by 4 bases, leaving 16 bases between them. The germline V gene encodes CDR1 MNHEY and CDR2 SVGAGI. This CDR3 has 14 residues. The CDR3 DNA is TGTGCCAGCAATCCGGGACCCAGGGGCTATGGCTACACCTTC. Encoded protein: CASNPGPRGYGYTF.

This clone has only one observation. The chain combines TRBV30 with TRBJ1-5; D perhaps matches TRBD1 (6 bases). CDR1 is GTSNPN and CDR2 is SVGIG in the germline V gene (reference sequence). This CDR3 spans 14 amino acids. V lost 2 bases, J lost 0 bases, and 8 bases lay in between. The CDR3 here is CAWSRTDSNQPQHF. Here the CDR3 DNA reads TGTGCCTGGAGTCGGACAGATAGCAATCAGCCCCAGCATTTT.

The V and J genes are TRBV7-9 and TRBJ2-4; the D gene is possibly TRBD1 (6 bases). Germline V gene sequence: CDR1 SEHNR, CDR2 FQNEAQ (reference sequence). V was clipped by 1 base and J by 0 bases, with 13 bases between them. The CDR3 sequence is 17 residues long. CDR3 loop: CASSLGRTETAKNIQYF. The CDR3 DNA reads TGTGCCAGCAGCTTAGGAAGGACAGAGACAGCCAAAAACATTCAGTACTTC.

The chain employs TRBV19 and TRBJ2-3; tentative D call: TRBD1 (6 bases). Trimming shortened V by 4 bases and J by 2 bases, and 10 bases separated the two germline ends. The CDR3 is 14 amino acids. Per the germline V gene, CDR1 is LNHDA and CDR2 is SQIVND (reference sequence). CDR3 coding DNA: TGTGCCAGTAGTACCCGACAGGCCACAGATACGCAGTATTTT. Amino acids: CASSTRQATDTQYF.

This clone was detected a few times. This sequence joins TRBV2 and TRBJ2-1, with no clear D. The CDR3 is made up of 10 amino acids. Looked up from germline, CDR1 is SNHLY and CDR2 is FYNNEI. V was pared by 6 bases and J by 7 bases, with 4 bases between. This CDR3 reads CASRANEQFF. The CDR3 bases are TGTGCCAGCAGAGCAAATGAGCAGTTCTTC.

Within the sample, this clone is medium-sized (0.01 to 0.1%). The chain combines TRBV6-1 with TRBJ2-6; D perhaps matches TRBD1 (6 bases). From germline, CDR1 is MNHNS and CDR2 SASEGT. The length of the CDR3 is 15 residues. Trimming stripped 5 bases from V and 0 bases from J, with 8 bases between. CDR3 nucleotides: TGTGCCAGCAGTTGGGACAACTCTGGGGCCAACGTCCTGACTTTC. Residues: CASSWDNSGANVLTF.

This chain connects TRBV5-6 to TRBJ2-3; D not resolved. The V gene's germline CDR1 is SGHDT and CDR2 YYEEEE. V shed 4 bases and J shed 4 bases, with 13 bases lying between them. The CDR3 is made up of 14 amino acids. Here the CDR3 reads CASSSLRSSDTQYF. CDR3 nucleotide sequence: TGTGCCAGCAGCAGCTTGCGATCATCAGATACGCAGTATTTT.

The chain couples TRBV18 to TRBJ2-2; 12 nucleotides agree with TRBD2. In germline, CDR1 is KGHSH, CDR2 LQKENI. The CDR3 sequence is 16 residues long. V was clipped by 4 bases and J by 3 bases; unmatched bases: 3. This CDR3 is CASSLRLAGDTGELFF. The CDR3 DNA sequence: TGTGCCAGCTCACTACGACTAGCGGGAGACACCGGGGAGCTGTTTTTT.

The V and J genes are TRBV28 and TRBJ2-2; D may be TRBD1 (5 bases). Trimming shortened V by 5 bases and J by 5 bases, and 15 bases separated the two germline ends. Germline values: CDR1 MDHEN, CDR2 SYDVKM. This CDR3 has 15 amino acids. This chain's CDR3 is CASSPHQGRTGELFF. CDR3 nucleotides: TGTGCCAGCAGTCCCCATCAGGGAAGGACCGGGGAGCTGTTTTTT. The full variable domain, in which reference TRBV28 and TRBJ2-2 provide the parts outside the CDR3, is DVKVTQSSRYLVKRTGEKVFLECVQDMDHENMFWYRQDPGLGLRLIYFSYDVKMKEKGDIPEGYSVSREKKERFSLILESASTNQTSMYLCASSPHQGRTGELFFGEGSRLTVL.

This chain links TRBV5-1 with TRBJ2-5; 9 bases align to TRBD2. CDR1 and CDR2 from the germline V gene are SGHRS and YFSETQ. With 0 bases clipped from V and 2 bases from J, the junction kept 8 bases outside the gene matches. This CDR3 comprises 17 residues. This CDR3 is CASSLDSRGGSQETQYF. As DNA, the CDR3 is TGCGCCAGCAGCTTGGATTCGCGGGGGGGTTCTCAAGAGACCCAGTACTTC.

CDR3 DNA: TGTGCCAGCAGCTCGACACGCTCCTCGCATGAGCAGTTCTTC. This gives the protein CASSSTRSSHEQFF. V usage is TRBV7-2 and J usage is TRBJ2-1; no reliable D call. This CDR3 contains 14 residues. CDR1 and CDR2 (germline): SGHTA, FQGNSA. Trimming took 4 bases from V and 8 from J, leaving 15 bases between them.

V and J are TRBV9 and TRBJ2-5, with 11 bases aligning to TRBD2. The CDR3 runs 19 residues. Germline CDR1 and CDR2: SGDLS and YYNGEE. The junction had 17 bases not matched to a gene; V was cut back by 4 bases and J by 3 bases. The CDR3 sequence is CASSSPRGVAGGPEETQYF. The CDR3 region has the DNA TGTGCCAGCAGCTCGCCCAGGGGGGTAGCGGGGGGGCCGGAAGAGACCCAGTACTTC.

The chain combines TRBV5-6 with TRBJ2-3; TRBD1 aligns across 7 bases. The junction had 4 bases not matched to a gene; V was cut back by 0 bases and J by 3 bases. This CDR3 has 15 amino acids. The germline gives CDR1 SGHDT, CDR2 YYEEEE. CDR3 sequence (DNA): TGTGCCAGCAGCTTGGACAGGGGTGATACAGATACGCAGTATTTT. Protein sequence: CASSLDRGDTDTQYF. Together with reference TRBV5-6 and TRBJ2-3, the CDR3 gives the full variable domain: DAGVTQSPTHLIKTRGQQVTLRCSPKSGHDTVSWYQQALGQGPQFIFQYYEEEERQRGNFPDRFSGHQFPNYSSELNVNALLLGDSALYLCASSLDRGDTDTQYFGPGTRLTVL.

CDR3 in amino acids: CASSRSRGLGYTF. The CDR3 bases are TGTGCCAGCAGCAGGAGCAGGGGGCTTGGCTACACCTTC. This rearrangement joins TRBV27 to TRBJ1-2, with 8 bases lining up with TRBD1. The CDR3 length is 13 residues. Germline V gene lookup returns CDR1 MNHEY and CDR2 SMNVEV (reference sequence). V gave up 6 bases and J gave up 7 bases; unmatched junction bases: 7.

The J gene is TRBJ2-2, the V gene TRBV30; 12 bases agree with TRBD2. The CDR3 loop spans 19 amino acids. CDR1 and CDR2 from the germline V gene are GTSNPN and SVGIG (reference sequence). The V and J ends lost 1 base and 7 bases, in that order; junction bases with no gene match: 16. The CDR3 DNA reads TGTGCCTGGAGTGGCTTCTGGCTAGCGGGGGGGCCGGGCCACGGGGAGCTGTTTTTT. This translates into CAWSGFWLAGGPGHGELFF. Full variable domain (outside the CDR3, taken from reference TRBV30 and TRBJ2-2): SQTIHQWPATLVQPVGSPLSLECTVEGTSNPNLYWYRQAAGRGLQLLFYSVGIGQISSEVPQNLSASRPQDRQFILSSKKLLLSDSGFYLCAWSGFWLAGGPGHGELFFGEGSRLTVL.

The chain couples TRBV5-1 to TRBJ2-3; the match to TRBD2 covers 11 bases. From germline, CDR1 is SGHRS and CDR2 YFSETQ. Germline trimming cut 0 bases from V and 3 bases from J; bases unmatched to any gene: 3. This CDR3 spans 16 amino acids. CDR3: CASSLVAGGPTDTQYF. The CDR3 nucleotides are TGCGCCAGCAGCTTGGTAGCGGGGGGGCCTACAGATACGCAGTATTTT.

This clone was found once. V and J are TRBV7-2 and TRBJ2-7; TRBD2 agrees at 15 bases. V lost 5 bases and J lost 5; bases outside the gene matches: 7. The CDR3 has 16 amino acids. Germline V CDR1 and CDR2: SGHTA, FQGNSA. CDR3 amino acids: CASSPPGLAGGDEQYF. The CDR3 region has the DNA TGTGCCAGCAGCCCACCGGGACTAGCGGGGGGCGACGAGCAGTACTTC.

This chain joins TRBV19 and TRBJ1-5; D possibly corresponds to TRBD1 (6 bases). Between the trimmed V and J ends, which lost 4 bases and 4 bases, there was a span of 17 bases. CDR3 size: 16 residues. Germline V CDR1 and CDR2: LNHDA, SQIVND (reference sequence). The CDR3 loop reads CASSRLSTGTNQPQHF. The CDR3 DNA follows: TGTGCCAGTAGTAGATTGTCGACAGGCACTAATCAGCCCCAGCATTTT.

The chain employs TRBV19 and TRBJ1-1; D remains unclear. Germline V lookup: CDR1 LNHDA, CDR2 SQIVND (reference sequence). The CDR3 length is 18 residues. The germline V and J ends were trimmed by 2 bases and 5 bases, with 24 bases remaining between them. The CDR3 DNA reads TGTGCCAGTAGTATACCCCACCCGCTTCGTGCTAATGTGACTGAAGCTTTCTTT. Its protein is CASSIPHPLRANVTEAFF.